In its sample, the clone carrying this TCR beta chain was seen a few times. What it recognizes is unknown. The data stem from a study of human T cells and chemical hapten exposure. General study findings and limits: It was expanded TCRs that formed significantly more large CDR3 similarity clusters than controls did. PT1 expanded TCR counts and patch test score were linked, and their correlation was positive.

Separate cDNA molecules received unique molecular identifiers, which the library attached to them. TCRdb processed the RACE reads anew with MiXCR; each CDR3 protein has one entry. The sample lists 180,000 or so distinct CDR3 sequences, more than 25% occurring once. Germline V gene data show CDR1 as SGHRS and CDR2 as YFSETQ. The ends lost 0 bases at V and 8 bases at J; junction bases unmatched: 5. The CDR3 spans 15 residues. Time point indicated: pre-sensitization, week 0. Specified treatment: therapeutic diphenylcyclopropenone sensitization with weekly scalp DPC. Blood sampling occurred before each patch-test application.

The chain joins TRBV5-1 to TRBJ1-6, with 7 bases identical to TRBD1. The source is a woman aged 25 to 45 with alopecia areata. Some clones in this sample may be carry-over from other donors' samples. Specimen: whole blood, collected in connection with sensitization to the hapten diphenylcyclopropenone (DPC). CDR3 nucleotides: TGCGCCAGCAGCTTGGCCGAGGGGGCCTATTCACCCCTCCACTTT. This codes for CASSLAEGAYSPLHF.